One sample yielded the 8 T cell receptor beta chains listed below, sequenced in a study of T-cell memory formation after mild COVID-19 (dated by TCRdb to the early 2020s). Library prep was done by 5' RACE. TCRdb records Illumina NovaSeq 6000 as the sequencer. The raw public data were reprocessed by TCRdb itself: fastp quality trimming at Q25, MiXCR clonotype calling, in-frame beta chains only. Entries that share a CDR3 protein sequence are merged under the most common genes and DNA. Recorded for this sample are some 65,000 distinct CDR3 sequences; 15% to 20% of them occurred a single time. Jointly, the top ten make up 31% of the sample. Specimen: PBMCs or a T cell subset sorted from them (not recorded which). These TCRs come from an adult woman who had mild COVID-19 (a few samples of this study predate the infection). The sample titles of this study are shuffled in the database, so cell type and time point are left out; the donor was told from shared clones.

The gene calls are TRBV12-3 or TRBV12-4 and TRBJ2-3; D perhaps matches TRBD1 (6 bases). V lost 6 bases and J 6 bases, leaving 19 bases between the germline ends. This CDR3 spans 15 amino acids. This CDR3 reads CASSLTGSGADTQYF. For the CDR3, the DNA is TGTGCCAGCAGCCTCACGGGCTCAGGGGCGGATACGCAGTATTTT.

The genes are TRBV29-1 and TRBJ1-3; D gene ambiguous. Between the trimmed V and J ends, which lost 6 bases and 0 bases, there was a span of 6 bases. Germline V lookup: CDR1 SQVTM, CDR2 ANQGSEA. The CDR3 has 12 residues. The chain's CDR3 is CSVALSGNTIYF. The CDR3 DNA is TGCAGCGTCGCCCTCTCTGGAAACACCATATATTTT.

The rearrangement links TRBV5-6 to TRBJ1-2; a possible D gene is TRBD1 (6 bases). The CDR3 spans 13 residues. Trimming removed 4 bases at V and 2 bases at J, with 9 bases between. From germline, CDR1 is SGHDT and CDR2 YYEEEE. CDR3 nucleotide sequence: TGTGCCAGCAGCGCACAGGGAAACTATGGCTACACCTTC. It specifies CASSAQGNYGYTF. Full variable domain (rest looked up from reference TRBV5-6 and TRBJ1-2): DAGVTQSPTHLIKTRGQQVTLRCSPKSGHDTVSWYQQALGQGPQFIFQYYEEEERQRGNFPDRFSGHQFPNYSSELNVNALLLGDSALYLCASSAQGNYGYTFGSGTRLTVV.

The chain links TRBV14 to TRBJ2-7; no reliable D call. The V and J ends lost 4 bases and 1 base respectively, with 14 bases between them. This CDR3 has 15 amino acids. CDR1 is SGHDN, CDR2 FVKESK, per germline. CDR3 residues: CASSLSTGESYEQYF. In nucleotides, the CDR3 is TGTGCCAGCAGCCTGAGTACGGGCGAGTCCTACGAGCAGTACTTC. Looking up the rest from reference TRBV14 and TRBJ2-7 gives the full variable domain: EAGVTQFPSHSVIEKGQTVTLRCDPISGHDNLYWYRRVMGKEIKFLLHFVKESKQDESGMPNNRFLAERTGGTYSTLKVQPAELEDSGVYFCASSLSTGESYEQYFGPGTRLTVT.

This clonotype was picked up a small number of times. The V and J genes are TRBV29-1 and TRBJ2-1, with 9 bases lining up with TRBD2. Unmatched junction bases numbered 5, after V lost 3 bases and J lost 2 bases. This CDR3 is 15 amino acids long. Germline loops: CDR1 SQVTM, CDR2 ANQGSEA. The CDR3 here is CSVDGGGGAYNEQFF. The CDR3 region has the DNA TGCAGCGTTGACGGCGGCGGGGGGGCCTACAATGAGCAGTTCTTC.

This clonotype was recorded a few times. The rearrangement links TRBV20-1 to TRBJ2-7; possibly TRBD1 for D (5 bases). The CDR3 has 12 residues. V was trimmed by 0 bases and J by 4 bases, leaving 7 bases between them. Per germline, CDR1 DFQATT and CDR2 SNEGSKA (reference sequence). The CDR3 sequence is CSARDQGYEQYF. CDR3 nucleotide sequence: TGCAGTGCTAGAGATCAGGGTTACGAGCAGTACTTC.

This clonotype was counted only a few times. CDR3 amino acids: CSARDRNNEQFF. CDR3 sequence (DNA): TGCAGTGCTAGAGACCGGAACAATGAGCAGTTCTTC. This sequence joins TRBV20-1 and TRBJ2-1; D remains ambiguous. Trimming took 0 bases from V and 5 from J, leaving 5 bases between them. The CDR3 has 12 residues. The germline CDR1 and CDR2 sequences are DFQATT and SNEGSKA (reference sequence).

In the case of this clonotype: Sequence at one end of the junction differs from germline and may be a read error. The rearrangement joins TRBV20-1 to TRBJ2-5; D not certain. The CDR3 spans 10 residues. Germline CDR1 reads DFQATT; CDR2 reads SNEGSKA (reference sequence). CDR3 DNA sequence: TGCAGTGCTAGAGACGGACCTCCCTCTTTC. It is translated as CSARDGPPSF.